The text below deals with one T cell receptor beta chain. These data belong to a study of T cell clonotyping in hematopoietic cell transplantation. Assay used: immunoSEQ multiplex PCR; TCRdb lists only in-frame clones, some missing. The sample shows several thousand clones, roughly 90% of them seen only once. The V gene end was trimmed by 4 bases and the J gene end by 6 bases; junction bases not matched to a gene: 13. Per germline, CDR1 MGHDK and CDR2 SYGVNS. The CDR3 is made up of 16 amino acids. The specimen was peripheral blood mononuclear cells, collected 100 days after allogeneic stem cell transplant. The TCR sequence derives from a male patient between 40 and 50 years old who had an allogeneic stem cell transplant from an unrelated donor, so the T cells may come from the graft donor. Some clones in this sample may be carry-over from other donors' samples. The chain links TRBV25-1 to TRBJ1-2, with 8 bases identical to TRBD1. CDR3 in DNA: TGTGCCAGCAGTGCCTCCGCCAGGGGGCCCAGCGATGGCTACACCTTC. This gives the protein CASSASARGPSDGYTF.